This T cell receptor (beta chain) derives from a study of regulatory T cells in long-lasting Graves disease. This clonotype was detected a few times. The time point is: persistent/refractory GD, antithyroid drugs over 5 years with positive TRAb. TCR sequences were obtained from RNA taken from PBMCs. Sequencing libraries for TCR beta were prepared with iRepertoire HTBI primers and Arm-PCR of CDR3 regions. One entry per CDR3 protein results from TCRdb running MiXCR on the multiplex PCR reads. The sample yields hundreds of thousands of distinct CDR3 sequences, 22% seen once. Here the sequenced sample was peripheral blood mononuclear cells (PBMCs), taken when the disease was refractory, from a patient treated with antithyroid drugs. This clonotype originated in a female donor with Graves disease.

The CDR3 spells CAWSVVHSGTQYF. Here the CDR3 DNA reads TGTGCCTGGAGTGTCGTCCACTCGGGGACCCAGTACTTC. The genes are TRBV30 and TRBJ2-5; D ambiguous. V shed 0 bases and J shed 7 bases, with 12 bases lying between them. Germline V gene lookup returns CDR1 GTSNPN and CDR2 SVGIG (reference sequence). The CDR3 spans 13 residues.